These 4 T cell receptor beta chains originate from one sample sequenced in a study of blood T cells in healthy people across ages. Using a J-beta primer mix together with a sample-barcoded 5' primer, a second PCR was run for about 6 to 11 cycles. MiXCR, run by TCRdb on the 5' RACE reads, gives a single entry per CDR3 protein. The table has over 700,000 distinct CDR3 sequences, approximately 53% seen once. The sequenced sample consisted of blood. These receptors were collected from a man older than 75 in good health.

The chain uses TRBV5-1 and TRBJ2-1, with D perhaps TRBD1 or TRBD2 (5 bases each). V gave up 0 bases and J gave up 9 bases, with 16 bases separating them. Germline lookup yields CDR1 SGHRS and CDR2 YFSETQ. The CDR3 runs 15 residues. CDR3 in amino acids: CASSLAPGPLTEQFF. The CDR3 DNA sequence: TGCGCCAGCAGCTTGGCCCCGGGACCACTCACTGAGCAGTTCTTC.

This clonotype was detected once. The V gene is TRBV2, the J gene TRBJ2-7; the D gene is possibly TRBD1 (7 bases). The germline gives CDR1 SNHLY, CDR2 FYNNEI. The CDR3 has 14 amino acids. Trimming removed 4 bases from V and 2 bases from J, with 12 bases in between. Here the CDR3 DNA reads TGTGCCAGCAGTGTCGCCAGGGGGGCCTACGAGCAGTACTTC. This codes for CASSVARGAYEQYF.

The chain combines TRBV18 with TRBJ2-5; D call uncertain. The CDR3 totals 12 residues. Germline V CDR1 and CDR2: KGHSH, LQKENI. Trimming took 0 bases from V and 11 from J, leaving 10 bases between them. CDR3 in DNA: TGTGCCAGCTCACCACCGTCCCCGGAGCAGTACTTC. Residues: CASSPPSPEQYF.

The genes are TRBV7-6 and TRBJ2-7, with 9 bases aligning to TRBD2. Per the germline V gene, CDR1 is SGHVS and CDR2 is FNYEAQ. The junction had 25 bases not matched to a gene; V was cut back by 6 bases and J by 4 bases. The CDR3 has 20 residues. CDR3 coding DNA: TGTGCCAGCAGTCGACGGTCCCCCATAGCGGGAGTGCAGGGTTCTTACGAGCAGTACTTC. Translating it yields CASSRRSPIAGVQGSYEQYF.